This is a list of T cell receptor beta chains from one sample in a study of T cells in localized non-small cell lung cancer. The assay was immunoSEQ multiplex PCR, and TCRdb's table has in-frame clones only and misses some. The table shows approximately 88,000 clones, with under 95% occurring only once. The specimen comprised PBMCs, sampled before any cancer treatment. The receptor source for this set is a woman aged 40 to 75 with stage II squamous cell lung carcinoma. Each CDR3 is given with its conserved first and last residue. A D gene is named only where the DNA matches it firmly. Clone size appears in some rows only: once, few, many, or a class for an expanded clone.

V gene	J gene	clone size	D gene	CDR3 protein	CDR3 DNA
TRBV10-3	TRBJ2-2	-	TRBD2	CASGIGGTNTGELFF	TGTGCCTCAGGGATCGGGGGGACGAACACCGGGGAGCTGTTTTTT
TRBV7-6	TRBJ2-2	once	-	CASSSYLGGVTGELFF	TGTGCCAGCAGCTCATATCTGGGGGGAGTCACCGGGGAGCTGTTTTTT
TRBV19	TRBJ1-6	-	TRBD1	CASSLGQPYSPLHF	TGTGCCAGTAGCCTGGGACAGCCCTATTCACCCCTCCACTTT
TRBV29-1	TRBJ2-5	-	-	CSYRAYQETQYF	TGCAGCTACAGGGCTTACCAAGAGACCCAGTACTTC
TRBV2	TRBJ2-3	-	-	CAREIPGRSTDTQYF	TGTGCCAGAGAAATACCGGGACGGAGCACAGATACGCAGTATTTT
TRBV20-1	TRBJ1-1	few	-	CSAKPVSEAFF	TGCAGTGCCAAACCGGTTTCTGAAGCTTTCTTT
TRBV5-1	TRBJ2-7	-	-	CASSLVASYEQYF	TGCGCCAGCAGCTTGGTGGCCTCCTACGAGCAGTACTTC
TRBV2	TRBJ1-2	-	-	CASRSGANYGYTF	TGTGCCAGCAGGTCGGGAGCTAACTATGGCTACACCTTC
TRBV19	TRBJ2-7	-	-	CASSGSGGYEQYF	TGTGCCAGTAGCGGAAGTGGGGGCTACGAGCAGTACTTC
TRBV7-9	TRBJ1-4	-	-	CASSRPGEAGEKLFF	TGTGCCAGCAGTCGCCCCGGGGAGGCGGGTGAAAAACTGTTTTTT
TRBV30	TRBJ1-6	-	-	CAWSVSRRESPLHF	TGTGCCTGGAGTGTGTCGAGGAGGGAGTCACCCCTCCACTTT